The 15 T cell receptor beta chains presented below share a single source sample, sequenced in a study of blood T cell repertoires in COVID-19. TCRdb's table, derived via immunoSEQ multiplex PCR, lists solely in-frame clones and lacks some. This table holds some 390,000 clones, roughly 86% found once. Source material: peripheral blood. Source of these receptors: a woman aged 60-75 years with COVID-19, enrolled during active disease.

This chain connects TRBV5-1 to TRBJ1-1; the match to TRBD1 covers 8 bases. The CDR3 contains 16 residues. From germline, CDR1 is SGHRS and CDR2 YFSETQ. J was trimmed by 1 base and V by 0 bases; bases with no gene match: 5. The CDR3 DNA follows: TGCGCCAGCAGCTTGGGAGGACAGGGAGGGAACACTGAAGCTTTCTTT. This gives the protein CASSLGGQGGNTEAFF.

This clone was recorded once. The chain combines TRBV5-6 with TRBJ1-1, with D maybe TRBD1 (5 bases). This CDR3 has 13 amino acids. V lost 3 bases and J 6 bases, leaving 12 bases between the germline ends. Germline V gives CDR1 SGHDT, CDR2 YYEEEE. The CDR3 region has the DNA TGTGCCAGCAGCTCGGGACGGAGGGCTGAAGCTTTCTTT. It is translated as CASSSGRRAEAFF.

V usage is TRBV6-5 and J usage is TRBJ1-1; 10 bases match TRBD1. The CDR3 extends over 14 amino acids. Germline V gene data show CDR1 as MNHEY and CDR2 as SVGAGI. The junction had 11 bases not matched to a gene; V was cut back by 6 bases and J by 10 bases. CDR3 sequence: CASSRTRQGAIAFF. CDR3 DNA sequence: TGTGCCAGCAGCCGGACTCGACAGGGGGCTATAGCTTTCTTT.

CDR3 nucleotide sequence: TGCGCCAGCAGCCGGACCCCTGTACTAGCGGGTGAGAATGAGCAGTTCTTC. Translation: CASSRTPVLAGENEQFF. The gene calls are TRBV4-1 and TRBJ2-1; TRBD2 matches at 9 bases. The CDR3 length is 17 residues. The germline CDR1 and CDR2 sequences are MGHRA and YSYEKL. Trimming took 4 bases from V and 7 from J; bases not matched to a gene: 14.

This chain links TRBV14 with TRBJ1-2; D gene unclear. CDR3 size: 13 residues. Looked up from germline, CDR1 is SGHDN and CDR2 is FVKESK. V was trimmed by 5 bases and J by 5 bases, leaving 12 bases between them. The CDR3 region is CASSYGPGYGYTF. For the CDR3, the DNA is TGTGCCAGCAGCTACGGACCGGGGTATGGCTACACCTTC.

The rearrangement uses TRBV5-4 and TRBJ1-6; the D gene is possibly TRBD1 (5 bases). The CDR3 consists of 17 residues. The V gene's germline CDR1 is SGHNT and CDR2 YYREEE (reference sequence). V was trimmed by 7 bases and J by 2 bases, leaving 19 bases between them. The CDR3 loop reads CASRLEGASAYNSPLHF. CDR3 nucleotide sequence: TGTGCCAGCCGACTCGAAGGGGCGAGCGCCTATAATTCACCCCTCCACTTT.

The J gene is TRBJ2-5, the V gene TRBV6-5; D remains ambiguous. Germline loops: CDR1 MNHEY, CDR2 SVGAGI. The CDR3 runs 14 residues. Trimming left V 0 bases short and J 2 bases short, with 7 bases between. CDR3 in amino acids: CASSYSRSQETQYF. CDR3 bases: TGTGCCAGCAGTTACTCGCGGAGTCAAGAGACCCAGTACTTC.

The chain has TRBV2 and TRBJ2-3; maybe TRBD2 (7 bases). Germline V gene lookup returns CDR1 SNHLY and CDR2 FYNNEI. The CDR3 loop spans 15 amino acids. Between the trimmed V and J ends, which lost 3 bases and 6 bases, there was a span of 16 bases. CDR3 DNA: TGTGCCAGCAGTGAGACGGGGGGCCCCAGGGATACGCAGTATTTT. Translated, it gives CASSETGGPRDTQYF.

CDR3 loop: CASKVGDSGNTIYF. The CDR3 DNA reads as TGTGCCAGCAAGGTGGGAGACTCTGGAAACACCATATATTTT. The chain combines TRBV7-8 with TRBJ1-3; D gene unclear. V was cut by 7 bases and J by 0 bases, with 10 bases left in between. Germline values: CDR1 SGHVS, CDR2 FQNEAQ. This CDR3 has 14 residues.

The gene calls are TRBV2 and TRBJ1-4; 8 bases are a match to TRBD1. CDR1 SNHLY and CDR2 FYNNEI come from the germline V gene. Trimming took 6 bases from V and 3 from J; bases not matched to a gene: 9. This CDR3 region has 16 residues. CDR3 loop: CASSRIGQGANEKLFF. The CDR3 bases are TGTGCCAGCAGCCGCATTGGACAGGGAGCTAATGAAAAACTGTTTTTT.

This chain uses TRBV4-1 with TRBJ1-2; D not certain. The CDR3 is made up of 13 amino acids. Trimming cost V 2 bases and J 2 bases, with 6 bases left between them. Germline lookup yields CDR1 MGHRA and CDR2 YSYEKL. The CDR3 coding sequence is TGCGCCAGCAGCCAACCCCAGAACTATGGCTACACCTTC. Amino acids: CASSQPQNYGYTF.

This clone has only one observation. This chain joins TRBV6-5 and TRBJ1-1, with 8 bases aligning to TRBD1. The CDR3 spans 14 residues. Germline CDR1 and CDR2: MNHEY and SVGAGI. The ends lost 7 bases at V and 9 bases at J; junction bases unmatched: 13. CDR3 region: CASKIYRDRSQAFF. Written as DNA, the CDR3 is TGTGCCAGCAAAATCTACCGGGACAGGAGCCAAGCTTTCTTT.

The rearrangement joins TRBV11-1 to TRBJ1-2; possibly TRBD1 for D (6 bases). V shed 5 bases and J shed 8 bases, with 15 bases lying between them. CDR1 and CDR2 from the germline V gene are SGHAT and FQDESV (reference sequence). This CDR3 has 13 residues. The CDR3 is CASSNVGQGGYTF. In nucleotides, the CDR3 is TGTGCCAGCAGCAACGTCGGGCAGGGGGGCTACACCTTC.

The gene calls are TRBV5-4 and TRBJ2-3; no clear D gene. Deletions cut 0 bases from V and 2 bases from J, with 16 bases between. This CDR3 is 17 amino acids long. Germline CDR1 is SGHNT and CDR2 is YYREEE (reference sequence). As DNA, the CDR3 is TGTGCCAGCAGCTTGGATAAGGTTAGAGGCCCCACAGATACGCAGTATTTT. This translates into CASSLDKVRGPTDTQYF.

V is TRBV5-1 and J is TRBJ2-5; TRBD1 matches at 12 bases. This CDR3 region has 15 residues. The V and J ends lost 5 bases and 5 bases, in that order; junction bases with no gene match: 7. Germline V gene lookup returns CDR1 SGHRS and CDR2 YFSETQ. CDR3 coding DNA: TGCGCCAGCAGATTAGGGACAGGGGGCGTGGAGACCCAGTACTTC. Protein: CASRLGTGGVETQYF.